This T cell receptor (beta chain) was observed in a study of post-analysis software for immune sequencing data. About the study: Progressive-relapsing, secondary progressive and relapsing-remitting multiple sclerosis were among the disease courses included.

This clonotype has only one observation. What it recognizes is unknown. Unique molecular identifiers were built into the TCR beta cDNA libraries. The yield from roughly 1 to 10 million T cells was some 500,000 cDNA molecules in total. One entry per CDR3 protein, called by TCRdb with MiXCR from the PCR reads. The table has about 540,000 distinct CDR3 sequences, around 31% seen once. Findings and caveats of the study: The study found TRBV5-6, TRBV5-1 and TRBV20-1 among a few TRBV segments more frequent in patients than controls. Analysis by F measure revealed that same-batch samples clustered strongly together. In multiple sclerosis, normalized Chao1 diversity was significantly below that of controls.

Looked up from germline, CDR1 is SGHDT and CDR2 is YYEEEE. V lost 4 bases, J lost 4 bases, and 17 bases lay in between. The CDR3 consists of 15 residues. What was sequenced was blood. The sequence derives from a girl aged 2 to 17 with multiple sclerosis. V is TRBV5-6 and J is TRBJ2-5; weak D call: TRBD2 (5 bases). CDR3 bases: TGTGCCAGCAGCCTGGCGGCGGGCGGGTCAGAGACCCAGTACTTC. Amino acids: CASSLAAGGSETQYF.